The present entry profiles one T cell receptor beta chain with its context. What it binds is unknown. This entry is derived from a study of response to subunit inactivated influenza vaccine. There are 13 residues in the CDR3. Trimming stripped 0 bases from V and 4 bases from J, with 7 bases between. The germline CDR1 and CDR2 sequences are DFQATT and SNEGSKA (reference sequence). MiXCR, applied by TCRdb to the RT-PCR reads, yields one record per CDR3 protein. The table lists 650,000 to 800,000 distinct CDR3 sequences, 14% of them singletons, with around 7.3% in the top ten. Study-level results: Each seasonal influenza vaccination recruits few new T cells, the authors suggested.

This receptor was obtained from a man between 45 and 60 years old who received an inactivated influenza vaccine. The specimen comprised PBMCs from blood, sampled approximately 15 days before vaccination. The chain links TRBV20-1 to TRBJ2-4, with a weak D call TRBD2 (5 bases). The CDR3 DNA is TGCAGTGCTAGAGATCCGGGGAAAAACATTCAGTACTTC. This sequence encodes CSARDPGKNIQYF.